The clone carrying this TCR beta chain showed up just a few times. The data derive from a study of blood T cell repertoires in COVID-19. Turning to the study itself: Sites in the United States, Italy and Spain provided acute and convalescent COVID-19 samples. From T cells, B-cell-depleted T cells, or PBMCs came the material, which was cDNA or gDNA.

In the study's own analysis: Amplification of reference gene primers was used by the study to estimate nucleated cell counts. Assay: immunoSEQ multiplex PCR; the TCRdb copy retains only in-frame clones and omits some. Clone size and V and J calls were adopted from that table, with D and trimming inferred from the DNA. The repertoire holds roughly 180,000 clones, with about 84% as singletons. The V and J ends lost 5 bases and 2 bases, in that order; junction bases with no gene match: 4. Germline loops: CDR1 MNHEY, CDR2 SMNVEV (reference sequence). The CDR3 contains 15 residues. The receptor's source is a woman younger than 45 with acute or convalescent COVID-19. The V call is TRBV27, the J call TRBJ1-5; 9 nucleotides match TRBD1. Sequencing input: peripheral blood. The CDR3 DNA sequence: TGTGCCAGCAGTCGGGACAGGGAGGGCAATCAGCCCCAGCATTTT. It encodes CASSRDREGNQPQHF.